Following are 21 T cell receptor beta chains from one sample sequenced in a study of blood T cell repertoires in COVID-19. Sequencing was performed with immunoSEQ multiplex PCR; in TCRdb, only in-frame clones are kept and a portion is missing. The profile shows roughly 280,000 clones, about 89% of them singletons. Material for sequencing was peripheral blood. The receptors come from a man aged 50 to 60 with acute or convalescent COVID-19.

The chain carries TRBV6-2 or TRBV6-3 and TRBJ1-1; D is possibly TRBD1 (6 bases). Germline V gene sequence: CDR1 MNHEY, CDR2 SVGEGT. This CDR3 spans 16 amino acids. Trimming took off 6 bases at V and 1 base at J, with 18 bases between the two ends. The CDR3 sequence is CASSPGRGLRNTEAFF. In nucleotides, the CDR3 is TGTGCCAGCAGCCCTGGCAGGGGCCTCAGGAACACTGAAGCTTTCTTT.

The J gene is TRBJ2-1, the V gene TRBV6-5, with a tentative D call TRBD1 (5 bases). Germline V gene data show CDR1 as MNHEY and CDR2 as SVGAGI. V lost 7 bases and J 2 bases, leaving 12 bases between the germline ends. The CDR3 covers 14 residues. The CDR3 protein is CASKGQGTYNEQFF. DNA of the CDR3: TGTGCCAGCAAGGGGCAGGGCACCTACAATGAGCAGTTCTTC.

This CDR3 is CASSVQGGRSYEQYF. The CDR3, as DNA: TGTGCCAGCAGCGTACAAGGGGGACGGTCCTACGAGCAGTACTTC. J is TRBJ2-7 and V is TRBV9, with D perhaps matching TRBD1 (6 bases). The CDR3 has 15 residues. V shed 1 base and J shed 1 base, with 12 bases lying between them. Per the germline V gene, CDR1 is SGDLS and CDR2 is YYNGEE. Using reference TRBV9 and TRBJ2-7 for the parts outside the CDR3, the full variable domain is DSGVTQTPKHLITATGQRVTLRCSPRSGDLSVYWYQQSLDQGLQFLIQYYNGEERAKGNILERFSAQQFPDLHSELNLSSLELGDSALYFCASSVQGGRSYEQYFGPGTRLTVT.

J is TRBJ2-1 and V is TRBV2, with D perhaps matching TRBD1 (6 bases). Germline values: CDR1 SNHLY, CDR2 FYNNEI. V lost 2 bases and J lost 7, with 21 bases in between. This CDR3 has 17 amino acids. In nucleotides, the CDR3 is TGTGCCAGCAGTGAATTGGGTACAGGGACGGGGACAAATGAGCAGTTCTTC. It is translated as CASSELGTGTGTNEQFF. Together with reference TRBV2 and TRBJ2-1, the CDR3 gives the full variable domain: EPEVTQTPSHQVTQMGQEVILRCVPISNHLYFYWYRQILGQKVEFLVSFYNNEISEKSEIFDDQFSVERPDGSNFTLKIRSTKLEDSAMYFCASSELGTGTGTNEQFFGPGTRLTVL.

This clone was seen once. This chain uses TRBV2 with TRBJ2-1, with a tentative D call TRBD1 (6 bases). The V gene lost 10 bases and the J gene lost 1 base, with 11 bases spanning the gap. Germline V gives CDR1 SNHLY, CDR2 FYNNEI. The CDR3 is made up of 13 amino acids. CDR3 region: CAIGQSSYNEQFF. DNA of the CDR3: TGTGCCATAGGACAGAGTTCCTACAATGAGCAGTTCTTC.

This clone has only a few counts. The chain recombines TRBV3-1 (or the pseudogene TRBV3-2) with TRBJ1-5; D perhaps matches TRBD1 (5 bases). The CDR3 extends over 15 amino acids. Germline V gene lookup returns CDR1 LGHDT and CDR2 YNNKEL (reference sequence). V dropped 2 bases and J dropped 1 base, with 9 bases sitting between them. The CDR3 sequence: CASSQTTGSNQPQHF. CDR3 bases: TGTGCCAGCAGCCAAACCACAGGAAGCAATCAGCCCCAGCATTTT.

This chain links TRBV11-3 with TRBJ2-5; 7 positions match TRBD2. V was pared by 3 bases and J by 5 bases, with 9 bases of the junction left unmatched. This CDR3 contains 15 residues. Germline values: CDR1 SGHNT, CDR2 YENEEA. CDR3 amino acids: CASSFGGGGGETQYF. The DNA of the CDR3 is TGTGCCAGCAGCTTTGGCGGGGGTGGTGGGGAGACCCAGTACTTC.

CDR3 sequence: CASSPPGPSPYEQYF. Written as DNA, the CDR3 is TGTGCCAGCAGCCCCCCGGGTCCTTCCCCCTACGAGCAGTACTTC. The chain has TRBV21-1 and TRBJ2-7; the table's D call, TRBD2, has no DNA check behind it. TRBV21-1 is shown as a pseudogene. This CDR3 has 15 amino acids.

This clone was detected many times. The chain carries TRBV27 and TRBJ1-3, with D uncertain. This CDR3 region has 15 residues. V was trimmed by 2 bases and J by 0 bases, leaving 8 bases between them. CDR1 and CDR2 from the germline V gene are MNHEY and SMNVEV (reference sequence). The CDR3 spells CASSLGGSSGNTIYF. CDR3 bases: TGTGCCAGCAGTTTAGGAGGCTCCTCTGGAAACACCATATATTTT.

The chain recombines TRBV6-5 with TRBJ2-7; D unresolved. Between the trimmed V and J ends, which lost 2 bases and 0 bases, there was a span of 8 bases. Germline lookup yields CDR1 MNHEY and CDR2 SVGAGI. The CDR3 is made up of 14 amino acids. The CDR3 protein is CASSYLRSSYEQYF. CDR3 coding DNA: TGTGCCAGCAGTTACCTCCGGTCCTCCTACGAGCAGTACTTC.

This chain connects TRBV4-2 to TRBJ2-5, with D perhaps TRBD2 (7 bases). CDR1 is LGHNA, CDR2 YNFKEQ, per germline. The CDR3 covers 17 residues. Trimming took off 4 bases at V and 5 bases at J, with 23 bases between the two ends. The CDR3 loop reads CASSLKGGGGPVETQYF. CDR3 DNA sequence: TGTGCCAGCAGCCTAAAAGGAGGGGGGGGGCCCGTGGAGACCCAGTACTTC.

V and J are TRBV10-1 and TRBJ1-1, with 8 bases aligning to TRBD1. The germline CDR1 and CDR2 sequences are WNHNN and SYGVQD (reference sequence). V was pared by 4 bases and J by 10 bases, with 8 bases of the junction left unmatched. There are 13 residues in the CDR3. The CDR3 sequence is CASSGQGALGAFF. DNA of the CDR3: TGCGCCAGCAGTGGCCAGGGGGCCCTCGGAGCTTTCTTT.

This rearrangement joins TRBV5-1 to TRBJ2-5; no firm D call. Looked up from germline, CDR1 is SGHRS and CDR2 is YFSETQ. Between the trimmed V and J ends, which lost 4 bases and 2 bases, there was a span of 12 bases. The length of the CDR3 is 14 residues. The CDR3 bases are TGCGCCAGCAGCCGACTGGCCGGGCAAGAGACCCAGTACTTC. Protein sequence: CASSRLAGQETQYF.

The chain joins TRBV14 to TRBJ1-1; D is ambiguous. Germline-derived CDR1 and CDR2 are SGHDN and FVKESK. CDR3 size: 15 residues. The V gene lost 0 bases and the J gene lost 5 bases, with 13 bases spanning the gap. The CDR3 loop reads CASSQDFEGRTEAFF. For the CDR3, the DNA is TGTGCCAGCAGCCAAGATTTTGAGGGAAGGACTGAAGCTTTCTTT. The whole variable domain, remainder taken from reference TRBV14 and TRBJ1-1, is EAGVTQFPSHSVIEKGQTVTLRCDPISGHDNLYWYRRVMGKEIKFLLHFVKESKQDESGMPNNRFLAERTGGTYSTLKVQPAELEDSGVYFCASSQDFEGRTEAFFGQGTRLTVV.

The CDR3 loop reads CASSLEDRDPFF. The DNA for the CDR3 is TGTGCCAGCAGCTTAGAAGACAGGGACCCTTTCTTT. The J gene is TRBJ1-1, the V gene TRBV7-9; 7 nucleotides line up with TRBD1. CDR3 length: 12 residues. Germline V CDR1 and CDR2: SEHNR, FQNEAQ (reference sequence). The J segment lost 12 bases and the V segment lost 1 base, leaving 5 bases of the junction unmatched.

The chain carries TRBV19 and TRBJ2-5; D might be TRBD1 (6 bases). Trimming pared 5 bases from V and 2 bases from J, leaving 9 bases between. CDR1 is LNHDA and CDR2 is SQIVND in the germline V gene (reference sequence). The CDR3 is 13 amino acids. CDR3 sequence: CASSQGLQETQYF. CDR3 coding DNA: TGTGCCAGTAGTCAGGGGCTTCAAGAGACCCAGTACTTC.

The rearrangement uses TRBV19 and TRBJ1-1; D remains unclear. This CDR3 is built from 16 residues. CDR1 and CDR2 (germline): LNHDA, SQIVND (reference sequence). Trimming shortened V by 3 bases and J by 0 bases, and 14 bases separated the two germline ends. The CDR3 coding sequence is TGTGCCAGTAGTATTGAGGTCGGTGGCCTGAACACTGAAGCTTTCTTT. This gives the protein CASSIEVGGLNTEAFF.

The chain has TRBV25-1 and TRBJ2-4; 7 nucleotides match TRBD2. From germline, CDR1 is MGHDK and CDR2 SYGVNS. J was trimmed by 0 bases and V by 4 bases; bases with no gene match: 3. CDR3 length: 15 residues. The CDR3 DNA reads TGTGCCAGCAGTGTAGGGAGGGTAGCCAAAAACATTCAGTACTTC. This gives the protein CASSVGRVAKNIQYF. Full variable domain (remainder filled in from reference TRBV25-1 and TRBJ2-4): EADIYQTPRYLVIGTGKKITLECSQTMGHDKMYWYQQDPGMELHLIHYSYGVNSTEKGDLSSESTVSRIRTEHFPLTLESARPSHTSQYLCASSVGRVAKNIQYFGAGTRLSVL.

This clone was recorded at least ten times. This sequence joins TRBV6-5 and TRBJ2-2, with TRBD1 matching over 8 bases. With V trimmed by 6 bases and J by 4 bases, 7 bases remained unmatched. Germline V lookup: CDR1 MNHEY, CDR2 SVGAGI. The CDR3 runs 15 residues. CDR3 sequence reads: CASSLQGGVTGELFF. In DNA form, the CDR3 reads TGTGCCAGCAGCTTACAGGGGGGCGTCACCGGGGAGCTGTTTTTT.

The chain has TRBV18 and TRBJ2-2; D possibly corresponds to TRBD2 (6 bases). CDR1 KGHSH and CDR2 LQKENI come from the germline V gene. Trimming removed 4 bases at V and 2 bases at J, with 8 bases between. The CDR3 spans 14 residues. This CDR3 reads CASSREANTGELFF. In nucleotides, the CDR3 is TGTGCCAGCTCACGGGAGGCCAACACCGGGGAGCTGTTTTTT. The full variable domain, completed using reference TRBV18 and TRBJ2-2, is NAGVMQNPRHLVRRRGQEARLRCSPMKGHSHVYWYRQLPEEGLKFMVYLQKENIIDESGMPKERFSAEFPKEGPSILRIQQVVRGDSAAYFCASSREANTGELFFGEGSRLTVL.

V gene TRBV10-3 combines with J gene TRBJ2-1, with 8 positions matching TRBD2. Germline CDR1 is ENHRY and CDR2 is SYGVKD. V shed 8 bases and J 7 bases; nucleotides not matched to a gene: 13. The CDR3 covers 15 residues. CDR3 amino acids: CAIVGERGLMNEQFF. Written as DNA, the CDR3 is TGTGCCATCGTCGGGGAGCGGGGGTTAATGAATGAGCAGTTCTTC.